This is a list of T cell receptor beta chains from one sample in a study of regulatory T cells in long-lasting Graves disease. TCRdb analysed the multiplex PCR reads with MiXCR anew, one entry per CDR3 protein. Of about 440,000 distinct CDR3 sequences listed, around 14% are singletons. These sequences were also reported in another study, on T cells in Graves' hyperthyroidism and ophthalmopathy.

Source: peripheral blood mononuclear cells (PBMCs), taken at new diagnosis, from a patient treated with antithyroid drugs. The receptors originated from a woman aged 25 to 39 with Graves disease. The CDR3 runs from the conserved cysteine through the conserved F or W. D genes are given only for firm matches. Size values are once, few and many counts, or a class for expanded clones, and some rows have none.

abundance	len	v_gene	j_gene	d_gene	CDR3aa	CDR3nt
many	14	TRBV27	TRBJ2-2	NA	CASRSTPNTGELFF	TGTGCCAGCAGATCCACCCCGAACACCGGGGAGCTGTTTTTT
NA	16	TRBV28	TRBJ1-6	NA	CASSSRMGGGNSPLHF	TGTGCCAGCAGTTCCCGCATGGGGGGGGGGAATTCACCCCTCCACTTT
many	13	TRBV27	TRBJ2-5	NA	CASSFGAAETQYF	TGTGCCAGCAGCTTCGGGGCGGCGGAGACCCAGTACTTC
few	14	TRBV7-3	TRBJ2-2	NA	CASSLRDSTGELFF	TGTGCCAGCAGCTTGAGGGATTCGACCGGGGAGCTGTTTTTT
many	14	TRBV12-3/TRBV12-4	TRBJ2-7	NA	CASTIGSGSYEQYF	TGTGCCAGCACCATAGGGTCCGGGTCCTACGAGCAGTACTTC
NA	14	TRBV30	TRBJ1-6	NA	CAWSGGGVDSPLPF	TGTGCCTGGAGTGGGGGGGGGGTGGATTCACCCCTCCCCTTT
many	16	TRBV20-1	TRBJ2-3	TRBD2	CSARDPSGRTTDTQYF	TGCAGTGCTAGAGACCCAAGCGGGAGGACCACAGATACGCAGTATTTT
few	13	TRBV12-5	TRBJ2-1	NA	CASGLVMSNEQFF	TGTGCTAGTGGTTTGGTAATGAGTAATGAGCAGTTCTTC
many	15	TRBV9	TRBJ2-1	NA	CASSVGGNSYNEQFF	TGTGCCAGCAGCGTAGGGGGGAACTCCTACAATGAGCAGTTCTTC
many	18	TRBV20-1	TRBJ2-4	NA	CSAPDRERGGLAKNIQYF	TGCAGTGCCCCCGACCGGGAGAGGGGGGGGCTAGCCAAAAACATTCAGTACTTC
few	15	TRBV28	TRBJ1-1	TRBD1	CASSLGGTGRTEAFF	TGTGCCAGCAGTTTGGGAGGGACAGGAAGGACTGAAGCTTTCTTT
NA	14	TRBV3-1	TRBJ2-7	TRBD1	CASSQGDRGHEQYF	TGTGCCAGCAGCCAAGGGGACAGGGGCCACGAGCAGTACTTC
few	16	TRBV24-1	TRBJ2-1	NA	CATSDLGASGYNEQFF	TGTGCCACCAGTGATCTTGGGGCGTCCGGCTACAATGAGCAGTTCTTC
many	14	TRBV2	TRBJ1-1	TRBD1	CASSVGQMNTEAFF	TGTGCCAGCAGTGTGGGACAGATGAACACTGAAGCTTTCTTT
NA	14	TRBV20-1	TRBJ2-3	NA	CSPMSGLDLTTQYF	TGCAGTCCGATGTCCGGGCTGGATCTGACTACGCAGTATTTT
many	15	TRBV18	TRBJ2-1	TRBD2	CASSPRVAGANEQFF	TGTGCCAGCTCACCAAGGGTAGCGGGGGCCAATGAGCAGTTCTTC
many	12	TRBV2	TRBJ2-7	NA	CASSRILVEQYF	TGTGCCAGCAGTCGAATACTCGTCGAGCAGTACTTC
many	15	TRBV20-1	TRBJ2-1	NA	CSARDLREWGNEQFF	TGCAGTGCTAGAGATCTAAGGGAGTGGGGCAATGAGCAGTTCTTC
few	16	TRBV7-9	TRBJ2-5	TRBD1	CASSFNHRGPQETQYF	TGTGCCAGCAGCTTCAACCACAGGGGGCCACAAGAGACCCAGTACTTC
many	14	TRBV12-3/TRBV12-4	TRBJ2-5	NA	CASTNSGVGGTQYF	TGTGCCAGCACCAACTCAGGGGTAGGGGGGACCCAGTACTTC
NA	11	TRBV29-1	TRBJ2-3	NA	CSDETTDTQYF	TGCAGCGACGAAACCACAGATACGCAGTATTTT
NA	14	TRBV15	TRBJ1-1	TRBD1	CAASERTGQAEAFF	TGTGCCGCCAGCGAACGGACAGGGCAGGCTGAAGCTTTCTTT
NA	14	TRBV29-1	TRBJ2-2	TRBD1	CSVPGTGRTGELFF	TGCAGCGTCCCCGGGACAGGGCGGACCGGGGAGCTGTTTTTT
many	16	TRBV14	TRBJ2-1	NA	CASSLRARASYNEQFF	TGTGCCAGCAGCCTTCGCGCCCGGGCCTCCTACAATGAGCAGTTCTTC
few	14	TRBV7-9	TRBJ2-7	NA	CASSSVGSDYEQYF	TGTGCCAGCAGCTCCGTCGGCTCCGACTACGAGCAGTACTTC
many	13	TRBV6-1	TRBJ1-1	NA	CASKRQTNTEAFF	TGTGCCAGCAAGAGACAAACAAACACTGAAGCTTTCTTT
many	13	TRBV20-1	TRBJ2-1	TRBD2	CSAGAGVRNEQFF	TGCAGTGCTGGAGCGGGAGTTAGGAATGAGCAGTTCTTC
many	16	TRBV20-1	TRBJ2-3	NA	CSARVLDGELTDTQYF	TGCAGTGCTAGAGTCCTGGACGGGGAACTCACAGATACGCAGTATTTT
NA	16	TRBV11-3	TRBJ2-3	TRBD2	CASSSSSGRAYSLQYF	TGTGCCAGCAGCTCCTCTAGCGGGAGGGCCTATTCGCTGCAGTATTTT
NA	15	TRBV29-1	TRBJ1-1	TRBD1	CSVPGTGVFGTEAFF	TGCAGCGTACCTGGGACAGGGGTATTTGGCACTGAAGCTTTCTTT
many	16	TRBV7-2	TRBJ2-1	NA	CASSFGSGSPYNEQFF	TGTGCCAGCAGTTTCGGGAGTGGGAGCCCCTACAATGAGCAGTTCTTC
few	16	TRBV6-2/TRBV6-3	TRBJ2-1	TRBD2	CASSYPGTSANNEQFF	TGTGCCAGCAGTTACCCCGGGACTAGCGCCAACAATGAGCAGTTCTTC
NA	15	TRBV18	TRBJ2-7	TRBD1	CASSLGQGARYEQYF	TGTGCCAGCTCCCTCGGACAGGGGGCCCGGTACGAGCAGTACTTC
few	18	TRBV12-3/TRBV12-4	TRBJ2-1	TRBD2	CASSFRTSGDWGYNEQFF	TGTGCCAGCAGTTTTAGGACTAGCGGGGATTGGGGGTACAATGAGCAGTTCTTC
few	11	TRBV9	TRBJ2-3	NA	CASSGESTQYF	TGTGCCAGCAGCGGGGAGAGTACGCAGTATTTT
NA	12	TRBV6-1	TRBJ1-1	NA	CASSSVSTEAFF	TGTGCCAGCAGCTCAGTGAGCACTGAAGCTTTCTTT
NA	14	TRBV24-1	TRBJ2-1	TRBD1	CATLGQGSYNEQFF	TGTGCCACCCTAGGACAGGGGTCTTACAATGAGCAGTTCTTC
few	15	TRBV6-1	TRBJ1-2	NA	CASSPSASLDYGYTF	TGTGCCAGCAGTCCCTCGGCCTCCTTGGACTATGGCTACACCTTC